This T cell receptor (beta chain) originates from a study of blood T cell repertoires in COVID-19. Study overall: Sites in the United States, Italy and Spain provided acute and convalescent COVID-19 samples. The analysed material was cDNA or gDNA that came from T cells, B-cell-depleted T cells, or PBMCs.

This CDR3 comprises 13 residues. Trimming cost V 6 bases and J 4 bases; bases outside gene matches: 4. Germline CDR1 reads LNHDA; CDR2 reads SQIVND (reference sequence). Authors' processing steps: Reference gene primer amplification in the assay estimated nucleated cell counts. Method: immunoSEQ multiplex PCR; TCRdb's copy keeps in-frame clones and lacks some. V and J calls and clone size come straight from that table; D and trimming were deduced from the DNA. The sample shows 55,000 to 75,000 clones, approximately 86% of them seen only once. The receptor's source is a human donor with active COVID-19. The donor label of this sample is uncertain. The rearrangement links TRBV19 to TRBJ1-2, with TRBD1 matching over 8 bases. The sequenced sample consisted of peripheral blood. This chain's CDR3 is CASRPDRAYGYTF. CDR3 coding DNA: TGTGCCAGTAGGCCGGACAGGGCCTATGGCTACACCTTC.